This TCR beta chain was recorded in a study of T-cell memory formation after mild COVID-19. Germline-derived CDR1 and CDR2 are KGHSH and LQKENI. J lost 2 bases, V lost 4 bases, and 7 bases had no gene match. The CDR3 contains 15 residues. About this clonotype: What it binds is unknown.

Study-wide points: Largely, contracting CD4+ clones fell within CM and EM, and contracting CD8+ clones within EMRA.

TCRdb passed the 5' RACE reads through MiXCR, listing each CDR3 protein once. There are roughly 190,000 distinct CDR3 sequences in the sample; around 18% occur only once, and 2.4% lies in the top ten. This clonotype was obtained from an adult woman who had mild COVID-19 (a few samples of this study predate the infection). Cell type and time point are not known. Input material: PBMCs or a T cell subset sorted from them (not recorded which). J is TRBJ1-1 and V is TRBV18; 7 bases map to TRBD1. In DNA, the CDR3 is TGTGCCAGCTCACTACAGACAGGGCCTAACACTGAAGCTTTCTTT. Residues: CASSLQTGPNTEAFF.